The next 10 T cell receptor beta chains were all read from a single sample in a study of blood T cell repertoires in COVID-19. Data came from immunoSEQ multiplex PCR; TCRdb stores just in-frame clones and leaves some out. The sample contains about 76,000 clones, 70% to 90% of which appear only once. The source material was peripheral blood. All receptors derive from a man between 60 and 75 years old with COVID-19, enrolled during active disease.

This clone has just one count. The V call is TRBV10-3, the J call TRBJ2-7; 9 nucleotides match TRBD1. The CDR3 has 15 residues. Germline V gene sequence: CDR1 ENHRY, CDR2 SYGVKD. Trimming cost V 6 bases and J 2 bases; bases outside gene matches: 8. The DNA for the CDR3 is TGTGCCATCAGGGACACTCGACAGGGGGCCTACGAGCAGTACTTC. The encoded protein is CAIRDTRQGAYEQYF.

The CDR3 protein is CASSVNIPDTQYF. The CDR3 DNA reads TGTGCCAGCAGCGTAAATATCCCAGATACGCAGTATTTT. The V call is TRBV9, the J call TRBJ2-3; no clear D gene. Per the germline V gene, CDR1 is SGDLS and CDR2 is YYNGEE. This CDR3 has 13 residues. V lost 1 base, J lost 4 bases, and 7 bases lay in between. The variable domain in full, with the rest retrieved from reference TRBV9 and TRBJ2-3, is DSGVTQTPKHLITATGQRVTLRCSPRSGDLSVYWYQQSLDQGLQFLIQYYNGEERAKGNILERFSAQQFPDLHSELNLSSLELGDSALYFCASSVNIPDTQYFGPGTRLTVL.

This rearrangement joins TRBV5-1 to TRBJ2-4, with 7 nucleotides matching TRBD1. Trimming took 4 bases from V and 0 from J; bases not matched to a gene: 10. Germline assignment: CDR1 SGHRS and CDR2 YFSETQ. The CDR3 is 17 amino acids. CDR3 coding DNA: TGCGCCAGCAGCGGGTTGGGACAGCCCCTAGCCAAAAACATTCAGTACTTC. It yields the protein CASSGLGQPLAKNIQYF.

The chain combines TRBV5-1 with TRBJ1-4; TRBD1 agrees at 8 bases. CDR1 is SGHRS and CDR2 is YFSETQ in the germline V gene. This CDR3 contains 16 residues. V trimming: 2 bases; J trimming: 2 bases; junction bases outside the gene matches: 5. The DNA for the CDR3 is TGCGCCAGCAGCTTAGGACAGGGCGGCACTAATGAAAAACTGTTTTTT. It is translated as CASSLGQGGTNEKLFF.

This clone came up once. This chain uses TRBV3-1 (or the pseudogene TRBV3-2) with TRBJ2-7; 7 nucleotides agree with TRBD2. Germline loops: CDR1 LGHDT, CDR2 YNNKEL (reference sequence). The trim removed 4 bases at V and 5 bases at J, leaving 11 bases unmatched. There are 15 residues in the CDR3. The CDR3 DNA sequence: TGTGCCAGCAGCCTGGGCGGGAGCGGGGTAAACGAGCAGTACTTC. This sequence encodes CASSLGGSGVNEQYF.

The V call is TRBV7-2, the J call TRBJ2-1, with D uncertain. This CDR3 comprises 15 residues. Trimming shortened V by 6 bases and J by 3 bases, and 15 bases separated the two germline ends. Germline V lookup: CDR1 SGHTA, CDR2 FQGNSA. CDR3 loop: CASRPYSTIYNEQFF. In DNA form, the CDR3 reads TGTGCCAGCAGGCCATACTCGACAATCTACAATGAGCAGTTCTTC. The full variable domain, completed using reference TRBV7-2 and TRBJ2-1, is GAGVSQSPSNKVTEKGKDVELRCDPISGHTALYWYRQSLGQGLEFLIYFQGNSAPDKSGLPSDRFSAERTGGSVSTLTIQRTQQEDSAVYLCASRPYSTIYNEQFFGPGTRLTVL.

This chain connects TRBV2 to TRBJ2-6, with D perhaps matching TRBD1 (5 bases). Germline assignment: CDR1 SNHLY and CDR2 FYNNEI. V lost 5 bases and J lost 3, with 14 bases in between. This CDR3 is built from 16 residues. In DNA form, the CDR3 reads TGTGCCAGCAGTACAGGAACGACTGTTGGGGCCAACGTCCTGACTTTC. Its protein is CASSTGTTVGANVLTF.

The chain links TRBV27 to TRBJ1-1, with 7 positions matching TRBD1. CDR3 length: 13 residues. Unmatched junction bases numbered 8, after V lost 5 bases and J lost 8 bases. The V gene's germline CDR1 is MNHEY and CDR2 SMNVEV (reference sequence). The DNA of the CDR3 is TGTGCCAGCAGTCCCCACGGCAGGGGGGAAGCTTTCTTT. This gives the protein CASSPHGRGEAFF.

The V and J genes are TRBV3-1 (or the pseudogene TRBV3-2) and TRBJ1-2, with D possibly being TRBD1 (6 bases). The V end was cut by 3 bases, the J end by 4 bases, with 9 bases between. The CDR3 is made up of 13 amino acids. Germline assignment: CDR1 LGHDT and CDR2 YNNKEL (reference sequence). The CDR3 here is CASSHTGSYGYTF. CDR3 DNA: TGTGCCAGCAGCCATACAGGGAGCTATGGCTACACCTTC.

In this sample, this clone turned up many times. This chain uses TRBV9 with TRBJ2-2; a weak D match, TRBD2 (6 bases). V dropped 4 bases and J dropped 1 base, with 11 bases sitting between them. CDR1 is SGDLS, CDR2 YYNGEE, per germline. The CDR3 contains 15 residues. CDR3 nucleotide sequence: TGTGCCAGCAGCCCTCGGGACTGGAACACCGGGGAGCTGTTTTTT. Protein product: CASSPRDWNTGELFF.